These 8 T cell receptor beta chains were all obtained from the same sample, sequenced in a study of T-cell memory formation after mild COVID-19. In TCRdb, the 5' RACE reads were re-called with MiXCR into one record per CDR3 protein. Found here are fewer than 250,000 distinct CDR3 sequences, around 17% of them singletons; the top ten hold roughly 2.6%. Material: PBMCs or a T cell subset sorted from them (not recorded which). The receptors here all came from an adult woman who had mild COVID-19 (a few samples of this study predate the infection). Cell type and time point are not known.

This clonotype was found a few times. This chain connects TRBV5-1 to TRBJ2-5; no clear D gene. Germline V CDR1 and CDR2: SGHRS, YFSETQ. The CDR3 runs to 11 residues. V gave up 3 bases and J gave up 5 bases, with 5 bases separating them. CDR3 DNA sequence: TGCGCCAGCAGCTCTTCTGAGACCCAGTACTTC. Amino acids: CASSSSETQYF.

This clonotype was seen many times. The V gene is TRBV7-2, the J gene TRBJ2-3; perhaps TRBD1 as D (5 bases). CDR3 length equals 11 residues. V was pared by 4 bases and J by 9 bases, with 8 bases between. CDR1 is SGHTA and CDR2 is FQGNSA in the germline V gene. CDR3 region: CASSSSGTQYF. The CDR3 nucleotides are TGTGCCAGCAGCTCGTCAGGGACGCAGTATTTT.

The chain joins TRBV7-9 to TRBJ1-2; D remains ambiguous. Germline loops: CDR1 SEHNR, CDR2 FQNEAQ (reference sequence). The CDR3 runs to 12 residues. Trimming removed 2 bases at V and 5 bases at J, with 6 bases between. The CDR3 region is CASSLPGYGYTF. CDR3 sequence (DNA): TGTGCCAGCAGCTTACCTGGGTATGGCTACACCTTC.

This clonotype has more than one count but fewer than ten. The rearrangement joins TRBV20-1 to TRBJ1-4, with D possibly TRBD1 on 5 matching bases. Germline V gene data show CDR1 as DFQATT and CDR2 as SNEGSKA (reference sequence). This CDR3 has 16 amino acids. V gave up 3 bases and J gave up 2 bases, with 16 bases separating them. Written as DNA, the CDR3 is TGCAGTGCTAGTCCGTCCCGAGGGGTTACTAATGAAAAACTGTTTTTT. Its translation: CSASPSRGVTNEKLFF.

The V call is TRBV4-1, the J call TRBJ1-6; 9 bases agree with TRBD1. Germline CDR1 is MGHRA and CDR2 is YSYEKL. Losses at the gene ends were 2 bases for V and 7 bases for J; bases not matched to a gene: 3. The CDR3 runs to 15 residues. CDR3 coding DNA: TGCGCCAGCAGCCAAAGACAGGGGGACAATTCACCCCTCCACTTT. Its translation is CASSQRQGDNSPLHF.

J is TRBJ2-1 and V is TRBV5-5, with TRBD1 as a possible D gene (5 bases). Germline loops: CDR1 SGHKS, CDR2 YYEKEE (reference sequence). The V gene lost 3 bases and the J gene lost 7 bases, with 11 bases spanning the gap. This CDR3 is built from 13 residues. CDR3 sequence: CASSWSRVNEQFF. The CDR3 DNA follows: TGTGCCAGCAGCTGGAGCAGGGTAAATGAGCAGTTCTTC.

The chain combines TRBV29-1 with TRBJ2-1; either TRBD1 or TRBD2 may supply D (5 bases each). The CDR3 covers 12 residues. V was shortened by 2 bases and J by 10 bases, with 12 bases between the two germline ends. The germline V gene encodes CDR1 SQVTM and CDR2 ANQGSEA. Here the CDR3 DNA reads TGCAGCGTTGAATGGGGGACGAGGGAGCAGTTCTTC. It yields the protein CSVEWGTREQFF.

This clonotype was observed at least ten times. The V gene is TRBV15, the J gene TRBJ1-1, with 11 positions matching TRBD1. Germline loops: CDR1 LNHNV, CDR2 YYDKDF (reference sequence). V lost 5 bases to trimming and J lost 6 bases; unmatched junction nucleotides: 11. The CDR3 contains 16 residues. The CDR3 DNA reads TGTGCCACCAGCGGACCCGGGACAGGGGGAAATGCTGAAGCTTTCTTT. It codes for CATSGPGTGGNAEAFF.